This T cell receptor (beta chain) was observed in a study of vaccination and CD4 T cells after COVID-19. Study findings and constraints: The study found median SARS-CoV-2-reactive clonotypes rising from about 20 to 38, not significantly.

An Oncomine TCR Beta short-read assay was used to sequence the DNA from cultured CD4+ T cells. MiXCR was run by TCRdb on the PCR reads, yielding one entry per CDR3 protein. The sample includes approximately 14,000 distinct CDR3 sequences, approximately 30% of them seen just once. Treatment given: approximately 11-day PBMC culture with coronavirus spike peptide pools or control peptides (ViraFEST assay). Culture proceeded for approximately nine days, and CD4+ T cells were then isolated by negative selection. The CDR3 sequence is 14 residues long. Trimming removed 4 bases from V and 2 bases from J, with 11 bases in between. Germline lookup yields CDR1 SGHKS and CDR2 YYEKEE (reference sequence). A note on this clonotype: Antigen unknown.

The chain has TRBV5-5 and TRBJ2-3, with D perhaps matching TRBD2 (7 bases). The material sequenced was cultured CD4+ T cells from blood. This TCR was recovered from a human donor with COVID-19. As DNA, the CDR3 is TGTGCCAGCAGCAGGGGGGGAGACACAGATACGCAGTATTTT. It yields the protein CASSRGGDTDTQYF.